These T cell receptor beta chains were read from a single sample in a study of blood T cell repertoires in COVID-19. Profiled with immunoSEQ multiplex PCR; TCRdb holds only in-frame clones, not every one. The sample has approximately 250,000 clones, roughly 84% seen once. What was sequenced was peripheral blood. The receptor source for this set is a man aged 35-49 years who had recovered from COVID-19. Both conserved end residues are trimmed from each CDR3. Each record gives: V gene, clone size, CDR3 protein. Size values are once, few and many counts, or a class for expanded clones, and some rows have none.

v_call: TRBV19
clone_size: -
cdr3_aa: AIRGQHNEQF

v_call: TRBV5-1
clone_size: -
cdr3_aa: ASSDDRVTDTQY

v_call: TRBV5-6
clone_size: -
cdr3_aa: ASSFLQGVNTEAF

v_call: TRBV4-3
clone_size: -
cdr3_aa: ASSQGTGGYGYT

v_call: TRBV12-5
clone_size: -
cdr3_aa: ASGQRGTIYNEQF

v_call: TRBV3-1/TRBV3-2
clone_size: -
cdr3_aa: ASSRTGLRSGANVLT

v_call: TRBV4-3
clone_size: -
cdr3_aa: ASSPNAGGRGSYEQY

v_call: TRBV9
clone_size: -
cdr3_aa: ASSVAGSGNTGELF

v_call: TRBV14
clone_size: once
cdr3_aa: ASSPVGGNYGYT

v_call: TRBV7-9
clone_size: -
cdr3_aa: ASRGASGNTIY

v_call: TRBV30
clone_size: -
cdr3_aa: AWSATPRGRLNEKLF

v_call: TRBV6-5
clone_size: -
cdr3_aa: ASSYDGTAWADTQY

v_call: TRBV7-2
clone_size: -
cdr3_aa: ASSLLAGPYEQY

v_call: TRBV6-2/TRBV6-3
clone_size: -
cdr3_aa: ASSYSRGTTEAF

v_call: TRBV19
clone_size: -
cdr3_aa: ASSPRGQGHTEAF

v_call: TRBV20-1
clone_size: few
cdr3_aa: SASWGQGGGYT

v_call: TRBV6-1
clone_size: -
cdr3_aa: ASSEQGVGGYYGYT

v_call: TRBV6-5
clone_size: -
cdr3_aa: ASIYWHQVVQPQH

v_call: TRBV5-1
clone_size: -
cdr3_aa: ASSLVAQSGNTIY

v_call: TRBV7-9
clone_size: -
cdr3_aa: ASSLGPVLSVTEAF

v_call: TRBV6-5
clone_size: -
cdr3_aa: ASNNGGIEAF

v_call: TRBV30
clone_size: -
cdr3_aa: AWSTGYSGNTIY

v_call: TRBV11-3
clone_size: -
cdr3_aa: ASSLDGTGSEAF

v_call: TRBV5-1
clone_size: -
cdr3_aa: ASSLLAGEDTGELF

v_call: TRBV3-1/TRBV3-2
clone_size: -
cdr3_aa: ASSQQGSNQPQH

v_call: TRBV5-3
clone_size: -
cdr3_aa: ARSVLKGLPRQETQY

v_call: TRBV4-3
clone_size: -
cdr3_aa: ASRADRGSGNEQF

v_call: TRBV11-2
clone_size: -
cdr3_aa: ASSLDLGGYRFTDTQY

v_call: TRBV19
clone_size: -
cdr3_aa: ASSPGQGRNTEAF

v_call: TRBV30
clone_size: -
cdr3_aa: AWAPWGGLYGYT

v_call: TRBV30
clone_size: -
cdr3_aa: AWNRDRNTGELF

v_call: TRBV5-4
clone_size: -
cdr3_aa: ASSPDRGEKLF

v_call: TRBV11-3
clone_size: many
cdr3_aa: ASSFAGVEAF

v_call: TRBV7-2
clone_size: -
cdr3_aa: ASSLGQASSYEQY

v_call: TRBV11-3
clone_size: -
cdr3_aa: ASSPRTGEISGNTIY

v_call: TRBV2
clone_size: few
cdr3_aa: ASSARYLDRSSYGYT

v_call: TRBV6-6
clone_size: -
cdr3_aa: ASSYSGRGPNEKLF

v_call: TRBV10-3
clone_size: few
cdr3_aa: AISGGETQY

v_call: TRBV29-1
clone_size: -
cdr3_aa: SVGGGQDRYNEQF

v_call: TRBV27
clone_size: few
cdr3_aa: ASSPLMRGPSGNTIY

v_call: TRBV5-5
clone_size: -
cdr3_aa: ASSLAVTGGAPGSPLH

v_call: TRBV10-3
clone_size: -
cdr3_aa: AIRDSQETQY

v_call: TRBV7-9
clone_size: -
cdr3_aa: ASSLATGLAYEQY